These T cell receptor beta chains were read from a single sample in a study of regulatory T cells in long-lasting Graves disease. Using its own MiXCR run on the multiplex PCR reads, TCRdb lists one record per CDR3 protein. The sample includes over 450,000 distinct CDR3 sequences, 12% of them seen just once. Another study also made use of these data, one on T cells in Graves' hyperthyroidism and ophthalmopathy.

The specimen was peripheral blood mononuclear cells (PBMCs), collected at new diagnosis, from a patient treated with antithyroid drugs. The receptors come from a young woman with Graves disease. The CDR3 runs from the conserved cysteine through the conserved F or W. A D gene is named only where the DNA matches it firmly. A row's size may be missing; if present it is once, few, many or a size class.

d_call	clone_size	v_call	j_call	cdr3_nt	cdr3_aa
NA	many	TRBV10-2	TRBJ2-1	TGCGCCAGCAGTGGATCTGTCCTAGGTAGTGAGCAGTTCTTC	CASSGSVLGSEQFF
NA	many	TRBV12-3/TRBV12-4	TRBJ2-5	TGTGCCAGCAGCCCATCAACAGGGCTAGAGACCCAGTACTTC	CASSPSTGLETQYF
TRBD2	many	TRBV7-9	TRBJ2-3	TGTGCCAGCAGTTTATCGCTAGCGGGAGTATACGATACGCAGTATTTT	CASSLSLAGVYDTQYF
NA	NA	TRBV7-2	TRBJ2-3	TGTGCCAGCGACCTCCGAGGGGCAGATACGCAGTATTTT	CASDLRGADTQYF
NA	NA	TRBV27	TRBJ2-7	TGTGCCAGCAGTTTATTAGGGCCAGAGGAGCAGTACTTC	CASSLLGPEEQYF
TRBD1	many	TRBV27	TRBJ2-1	TGTGCCAGCAGTCAGGGACAGTTCCCTTTGGTCTACAATGAGCAGTTCTTC	CASSQGQFPLVYNEQFF
NA	many	TRBV6-2/TRBV6-3	TRBJ1-1	TGTGCCAGCAGTTACGTACAGTGGTTGCAGGATACTGAAGCTTTCTTT	CASSYVQWLQDTEAFF
NA	many	TRBV30	TRBJ2-5	TGTGCCTGGAGTGTATGGGGGGAGACCCAGTACTTC	CAWSVWGETQYF
NA	many	TRBV18	TRBJ2-2	TGTGCCAGCTCACCAGGGGAGGTGGAGCTGTTTTTT	CASSPGEVELFF
NA	many	TRBV30	TRBJ2-5	TGTGCCTGGAGTGTACAGGGTCCGGAGACCCAGTACTTC	CAWSVQGPETQYF
NA	NA	TRBV5-1	TRBJ1-2	TGCGCCAGCAGCTTACAAGCGAATGGCTACACCTTC	CASSLQANGYTF
NA	many	TRBV7-6	TRBJ1-2	TGTGCCAGCAGCTTGAATTCTGGGGCTAGTTATGGCTACACCTTC	CASSLNSGASYGYTF
NA	many	TRBV28	TRBJ1-2	TGTGGGGTGAACTACAAAGGTTATGGCTACACCTTC	CGVNYKGYGYTF
NA	NA	TRBV12-3/TRBV12-4	TRBJ1-5	TGTGCCAGCAGTTCGGGCCACAATCAGCCCCAGCATTTT	CASSSGHNQPQHF
TRBD1	few	TRBV28	TRBJ1-1	TGTGCCAGTAGAACGGGACAGAAGGAGGCTGAAGCTTTCTTT	CASRTGQKEAEAFF
TRBD2	many	TRBV12-3/TRBV12-4	TRBJ2-7	TGTGCCAGCACCCGGAGGGGAGGGGAGCAGTACTTC	CASTRRGGEQYF
TRBD1	few	TRBV6-2/TRBV6-3	TRBJ1-5	TGTGCCAGCAATATCCGGGACAGGGTCGGCAATCAGCCCCAGCATTTT	CASNIRDRVGNQPQHF
NA	few	TRBV6-2/TRBV6-3	TRBJ2-7	TGTGCCAGCAGTTATCCAGGACAGAGCTACGAGCAGTACTTC	CASSYPGQSYEQYF